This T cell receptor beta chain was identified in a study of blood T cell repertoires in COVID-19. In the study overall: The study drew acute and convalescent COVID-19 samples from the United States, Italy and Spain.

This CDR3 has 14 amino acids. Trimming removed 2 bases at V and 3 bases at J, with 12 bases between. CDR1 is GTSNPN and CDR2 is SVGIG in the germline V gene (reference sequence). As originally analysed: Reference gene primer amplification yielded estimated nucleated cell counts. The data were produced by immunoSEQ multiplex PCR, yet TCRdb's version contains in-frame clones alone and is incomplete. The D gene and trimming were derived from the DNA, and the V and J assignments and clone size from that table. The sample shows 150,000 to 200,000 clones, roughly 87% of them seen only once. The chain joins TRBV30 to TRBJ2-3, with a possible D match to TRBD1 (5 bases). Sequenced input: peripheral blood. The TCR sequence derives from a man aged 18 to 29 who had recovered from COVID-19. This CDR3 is CAWSTGPGTDTQYF. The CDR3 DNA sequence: TGTGCCTGGAGTACAGGACCAGGGACAGATACGCAGTATTTT.